The rows below give T cell receptor beta chains drawn from one sample of a study of a mutant IDH1 vaccine in newly diagnosed glioma. Using immunoSEQ multiplex PCR, the repertoire was profiled, and TCRdb retains in-frame clones only, with some absent. Among about 88,000 clones listed, around 80% were seen once. This material consisted of PBMCs, taken from a glioma patient treated with radiotherapy, temozolomide or both. These receptors were obtained from a man aged 40-49 years with glioma. Some clones in this sample may be carry-over from other donors' samples. The CDR3 runs from the conserved cysteine through the conserved F or W. The D gene is left open where the match is weak. Size is stated for part of the rows, as once, few or many counts, or as a class when the clone is expanded.

d_call j_call v_call clone_size cdr3_nt cdr3_aa
- TRBJ1-6 TRBV7-9 - TGTGCCAGCAGCTTAGCGGCGGGTTATAATTCACCCCTCCACTTT CASSLAAGYNSPLHF
- TRBJ2-5 TRBV6-5 - TGTGCCAGCGGACCTAAACAAGAGACCCAGTACTTC CASGPKQETQYF
TRBD2 TRBJ2-3 TRBV6-4 - TGTGCCAGCAGTGACGGGGGGGGAGGTGCAGATACGCAGTATTTT CASSDGGGGADTQYF
- TRBJ1-6 TRBV7-2 - TGTGCCAGCAGCGATGGTCCCAATTCACCCCTCCACTTT CASSDGPNSPLHF
TRBD1 TRBJ1-3 TRBV4-2 - TGTGCCAGCAGCCTTTACTACGGGACAGTTAGTTCTGGAAACACCATATATTTT CASSLYYGTVSSGNTIYF
TRBD2 TRBJ2-2 TRBV30 few TGTGCCTGGGGCCTCCGACCGGGACTAGCATGGACCGGGGAGCTGTTTTTT CAWGLRPGLAWTGELFF
- TRBJ1-6 TRBV6-5 - TGTGCCAGCAGTTACTCGAAGGGTAAGGGGCGCTCACCCCTCCACTTT CASSYSKGKGRSPLHF
TRBD1 TRBJ2-2 TRBV6-4 many TGTGCCAGCGGCGACAGGGACACCGGGGAGCTGTTTTTT CASGDRDTGELFF
- TRBJ1-5 TRBV19 once TGTGCCAGTAGTATAACCAATCAGCCCCAGCATTTT CASSITNQPQHF
- TRBJ1-1 TRBV6-1 many TGTGCCAGCAGTGAAGTGACCTTGAACACTGAAGCTTTCTTT CASSEVTLNTEAFF
TRBD1 TRBJ1-4 TRBV4-1 - TGCGCCAGCAGCCAGCCCCGGACAGGGCGGGCTAATGAAAAACTGTTTTTT CASSQPRTGRANEKLFF
- TRBJ2-5 TRBV27 - TGTGCCAGCAGCCCACAACCAGGGGTGAGCGAGACCCAGTACTTC CASSPQPGVSETQYF
- TRBJ1-6 TRBV7-6 - TGTGCCAGCAGCTTAGATACCTATAATTCACCCCTCCACTTT CASSLDTYNSPLHF
TRBD1 TRBJ1-2 TRBV11-2 - TGTGCCAGCAGATATCACAGGGGGCGCCGAGGCTATGGCTACACCTTC CASRYHRGRRGYGYTF
TRBD1 TRBJ2-5 TRBV6-5 - TGTGCCAGCATCCCGGGACAGGGAGAGACCCAGTACTTC CASIPGQGETQYF
TRBD1 TRBJ2-6 TRBV5-6 - TGTGCCAGCAGCTGGGACAGTGGCTCTGGGGCCAACGTCCTGACTTTC CASSWDSGSGANVLTF
- TRBJ1-1 TRBV6-5 - TGTGCCAGCAGTGCTGTGGACAGCTACACTGAAGCTTTCTTT CASSAVDSYTEAFF
- TRBJ2-7 TRBV27 - TGTGCCAGCAGATCCTCGGGGGACCTTTTAAAGCAGTACTTC CASRSSGDLLKQYF
- TRBJ1-5 TRBV7-8 - TGTGCCAGCAGTCCTGAACAGGCGTATAGCAATCAGCCCCAGCATTTT CASSPEQAYSNQPQHF
TRBD1 TRBJ2-7 TRBV11-2 - TGTGCCAGCAGGACAGGGGGAGAGCAGTACTTC CASRTGGEQYF
- TRBJ1-2 TRBV18 - TGTGCCAGCTCACCGAGTGCGGCGACCGGTAACTATGGCTACACCTTC CASSPSAATGNYGYTF
TRBD1 TRBJ2-7 TRBV5-1 - TGCGCCAGCAGCGCGCGGACAGGGGAACTCGAGCAGTACTTC CASSARTGELEQYF
TRBD1 TRBJ1-3 TRBV6-1 - TGTGCCAGCAGCAACAGGGGGTCCGGAAACACCATATATTTT CASSNRGSGNTIYF
TRBD1 TRBJ1-5 TRBV29-1 few TGCAGCGCAGGACAGGGGAGCGGGCAGCCCCAGCATTTT CSAGQGSGQPQHF
TRBD2 TRBJ2-7 TRBV30 - TGTGCCTGGACCGACCCCGGGGGGGCAAGATTCTACGAGCAGTACTTC CAWTDPGGARFYEQYF
TRBD2 TRBJ2-1 TRBV7-9 - TGTGCCAGCAGCCCGGGCAGGACTAGAGGCAATGAGCAGTTCTTC CASSPGRTRGNEQFF
- TRBJ2-5 TRBV5-1 - TGCGCCAGCAGCTTGGTTGGGGACCCCGAAGAGACCCAGTACTTC CASSLVGDPEETQYF
- TRBJ1-2 TRBV18 - TGTGCCAGCTCACCGAACCGTCAGGGAGGAGACTATGGCTACACCTTC CASSPNRQGGDYGYTF
TRBD2 TRBJ2-3 TRBV5-4 - TGTGCCAGCAGCTTGACTAGCGGGGGGGCGAATACGCAGTATTTT CASSLTSGGANTQYF
- TRBJ1-6 TRBV9 - TGTGCCAGCAGCGTAGCGTACGATCGGCCCCTCCACTTT CASSVAYDRPLHF
- TRBJ1-1 TRBV7-9 - TGTGCCAGCAGCTTAGTGTACCTGAACACTGAAGCTTTCTTT CASSLVYLNTEAFF
- TRBJ2-5 TRBV5-1 - TGCGCCAGCAGCATAACACCCACGGGGCAAGAGACCCAGTACTTC CASSITPTGQETQYF
- TRBJ2-7 TRBV29-1 - TGCAGCGCCCAAACAGAGCCAGTCTCCTACGAGCAGTACTTC CSAQTEPVSYEQYF
- TRBJ2-7 TRBV6-1 - TGTGCCAGCACCGGGACACTCTACGAGCAGTACTTC CASTGTLYEQYF
- TRBJ1-2 TRBV5-6 - TGTGCCAGCAGCTTAACAGCCGATCTCTATGGCTACACCTTC CASSLTADLYGYTF
- TRBJ1-5 TRBV6-5 - TGTGCCAGCAGTTCCTTCAATCAGCCCCAGCATTTT CASSSFNQPQHF
- TRBJ2-2 TRBV28 - TGTGCCAGCGCGAGGACATCGAACACCGGGGAGCTGTTTTTT CASARTSNTGELFF
- TRBJ1-1 TRBV6-5 once TGTGCCAGCAGTTACTCCAGGGGCGGGAACACTGAAGCTTTCTTT CASSYSRGGNTEAFF